This is a list of T cell receptor beta chains from one sample in a study of blood T cell repertoires in COVID-19. TCRdb's table, derived via immunoSEQ multiplex PCR, lists solely in-frame clones and lacks some. The table lists 220,000 or so clones, 84% of them singletons. Sequenced: PBMCs or T cells enriched from blood (not recorded which). These receptors originate from a middle-aged woman who had recovered from COVID-19. Each CDR3 is given with its conserved first and last residue. The order of the fields is D gene, V gene, clone size, J gene, CDR3 protein. D genes are given only for firm matches. Rows may omit the clone size; those that give it use once, few, many or a size class.

NA	TRBV10-2	NA	TRBJ2-5	CASSEARRETQYF
TRBD1	TRBV29-1	few	TRBJ2-2	CSARGLVNTGELFF
TRBD2	TRBV5-4	NA	TRBJ2-2	CASSLGLAGVTGELFF
TRBD2	TRBV18	NA	TRBJ2-1	CASSPPVGRTVYNEQFF
NA	TRBV19	NA	TRBJ1-2	CASSGQNYGYTF
NA	TRBV18	NA	TRBJ1-5	CASSLGRGQPQHF
TRBD2	TRBV10-3	NA	TRBJ2-1	CAITRVWLADYNEQFF
TRBD1	TRBV3-1/TRBV3-2	NA	TRBJ1-1	CASSQGDRGTFFF
TRBD1	TRBV19	NA	TRBJ1-4	CASSAQGGLDEKLFF
NA	TRBV19	NA	TRBJ1-1	CASSTGVTEAFF
TRBD1	TRBV18	once	TRBJ1-5	CASSPPGTGERQPQHF
TRBD2	TRBV7-8	NA	TRBJ2-1	CASSNPGTSGRNYNEQFF
TRBD1	TRBV4-1	NA	TRBJ1-2	CASSPGTGLFYVPNGYTF
NA	TRBV19	NA	TRBJ1-5	CASSITRHSNQPQHF
TRBD1	TRBV7-9	once	TRBJ1-2	CASSLAPGTGGAGYTF
NA	TRBV7-2	NA	TRBJ2-7	CASSLALSYEQYF
NA	TRBV7-2	NA	TRBJ1-2	CASSPSPPGGHLGMGYTF
NA	TRBV7-9	NA	TRBJ2-7	CASSLLRTPTEQYF
NA	TRBV7-9	NA	TRBJ2-7	CASSSGQFYEQYF
TRBD2	TRBV19	NA	TRBJ2-2	CASSISPTSGRVTGELFF
NA	TRBV2	NA	TRBJ1-6	CASSGTSRDSPLHF
NA	TRBV14	NA	TRBJ1-1	CASSRDMNTEAFF
TRBD1	TRBV19	NA	TRBJ1-5	CASQGDLGNQPQHF
NA	TRBV9	few	TRBJ2-3	CASSGLGTSTDTQYF
TRBD1	TRBV27	NA	TRBJ1-2	CASSRDRGKTNYGYTF
TRBD2	TRBV27	NA	TRBJ2-1	CASSPGTSGVYNEQFF
NA	TRBV10-1	once	TRBJ2-3	CASSETGWDTQYF
NA	TRBV24-1	NA	TRBJ2-1	CATSDPPGWSGSSYNEQFF
NA	TRBV4-3	few	TRBJ1-2	CASSLNRQGYGYTF
TRBD1	TRBV11-2	NA	TRBJ2-4	CASSSRRTGNIQYF
TRBD1	TRBV27	NA	TRBJ2-3	CASNPRDRGPTDTQYF
NA	TRBV5-6	NA	TRBJ2-7	CASSSGHPYEQYF
NA	TRBV7-9	NA	TRBJ2-7	CASSPPGGNTYGQYF
TRBD1	TRBV28	NA	TRBJ1-2	CASSHQGTGVGGYTF
NA	TRBV29-1	NA	TRBJ2-3	CSVDSGLVRADTQYF
NA	TRBV5-1	few	TRBJ2-5	CASSGGRGETQYF
NA	TRBV24-1	NA	TRBJ1-2	CATSDSAGADGYTF
NA	TRBV27	NA	TRBJ1-4	CASSTYSATNEKLFF
TRBD2	TRBV14	NA	TRBJ2-3	CASSQRDYRTDTQYF
NA	TRBV9	NA	TRBJ2-7	CASSVGSNEATYEQYF
NA	TRBV12-5	NA	TRBJ2-2	CASGLGLLNTGELFF
NA	TRBV10-3	NA	TRBJ1-2	CAINDSPRGGYTF
NA	TRBV28	NA	TRBJ2-3	CASSEGGQTDTQYF
NA	TRBV11-2	once	TRBJ1-1	CASSFTGLGAFF
TRBD1	TRBV12-3/TRBV12-4	NA	TRBJ2-1	CASSTGGRNEQFF
NA	TRBV7-2	NA	TRBJ1-1	CASSLVENTEAFF
TRBD1	TRBV3-1/TRBV3-2	NA	TRBJ2-1	CASSLNRGPYNEQFF
TRBD1	TRBV19	NA	TRBJ1-6	CASSNRGGSYNSPLHF